This entry lists 13 T cell receptor beta chains sequenced from one sample in a study of blood T cell repertoires in COVID-19. The method was immunoSEQ multiplex PCR; TCRdb's version includes in-frame clones alone and lacks a portion of them. Of around 86,000 clones listed, roughly 80% are singletons. Sample: peripheral blood. These receptors all stem from a human donor in a cohort sampled during active COVID-19.

This sequence joins TRBV9 and TRBJ2-1; 11 bases agree with TRBD1. Per the germline V gene, CDR1 is SGDLS and CDR2 is YYNGEE. CDR3 size: 15 residues. J gave up 7 bases and V 4 bases, and 7 bases lay outside the gene matches. The CDR3 here is CASSPGQGVTNEQFF. CDR3 DNA sequence: TGTGCCAGCAGCCCGGGACAGGGGGTCACGAATGAGCAGTTCTTC.

The chain combines TRBV10-3 with TRBJ1-5; D ambiguous. With 4 bases removed from V and 0 bases from J, the gap between germline ends came to 4 bases. The CDR3 is made up of 13 amino acids. Looked up from germline, CDR1 is ENHRY and CDR2 is SYGVKD. CDR3 coding DNA: TGTGCCATCAGTGGTAGTAGCAATCAGCCCCAGCATTTT. This translates into CAISGSSNQPQHF.

The J gene is TRBJ2-7, the V gene TRBV2, with a weak D call TRBD2 (5 bases). From germline, CDR1 is SNHLY and CDR2 FYNNEI. This CDR3 contains 11 residues. With 6 bases removed from V and 3 bases from J, the gap between germline ends came to 6 bases. CDR3 protein: CASRRDYEQYF. CDR3 DNA sequence: TGTGCCAGCAGGAGGGACTACGAGCAGTACTTC.

The rearrangement links TRBV15 to TRBJ1-4, with 7 bases fitting TRBD1. The V segment lost 11 bases and the J segment 0 bases; nucleotides outside the gene matches: 6. The germline V gene has CDR1 LNHNV and CDR2 YYDKDF (reference sequence). The CDR3 totals 14 residues. CDR3 region: CAARQGTTNEKLFF. For the CDR3, the DNA is TGTGCCGCAAGACAGGGAACAACTAATGAAAAACTGTTTTTT.

This clone appeared a few times. The chain couples TRBV2 to TRBJ2-7, with 8 nucleotides matching TRBD1. The germline V gene has CDR1 SNHLY and CDR2 FYNNEI. Trimming removed 7 bases from V and 5 bases from J; junction bases left unmatched: 10. The CDR3 is 14 residues long. CDR3: CASNYRGFSDEQYF. CDR3 coding DNA: TGTGCCAGCAATTACAGGGGGTTTAGCGACGAGCAGTACTTC. The variable domain in full, with the rest retrieved from reference TRBV2 and TRBJ2-7, is EPEVTQTPSHQVTQMGQEVILRCVPISNHLYFYWYRQILGQKVEFLVSFYNNEISEKSEIFDDQFSVERPDGSNFTLKIRSTKLEDSAMYFCASNYRGFSDEQYFGPGTRLTVT.

The CDR3 protein is CASSEGAGWGTGELFF. CDR3 DNA: TGTGCCAGCAGTGAAGGGGCAGGGTGGGGAACCGGGGAGCTGTTTTTT. The V and J genes are TRBV2 and TRBJ2-2, with D possibly matching TRBD1 (5 bases). Trimming cost V 1 base and J 5 bases, with 14 bases left between them. CDR1 and CDR2 (germline): SNHLY, FYNNEI. This CDR3 has 16 amino acids.

V and J are TRBV19 and TRBJ1-2; possibly TRBD1 for D (5 bases). This CDR3 has 13 amino acids. From germline, CDR1 is LNHDA and CDR2 SQIVND (reference sequence). V was clipped by 2 bases and J by 3 bases, with 7 bases between them. The CDR3 DNA follows: TGTGCCAGTAGTATACAGGGTGACTATGGCTACACCTTC. Translating gives CASSIQGDYGYTF.

J is TRBJ2-7 and V is TRBV5-4, with a tentative D call TRBD1 (5 bases). Trimming took 0 bases from V and 1 from J, leaving 8 bases between them. CDR1 is SGHNT, CDR2 YYREEE, per germline (reference sequence). CDR3 length: 14 amino acids. The CDR3 DNA reads TGTGCCAGCAGCTTGGGCCAGGGTTCCTACGAGCAGTACTTC. Amino acids: CASSLGQGSYEQYF.

This chain connects TRBV7-2 to TRBJ2-3, with TRBD2 matching 8 bases. Germline trimming cut 5 bases from V and 6 bases from J; bases unmatched to any gene: 7. CDR3 size: 14 residues. Germline CDR1 reads SGHTA; CDR2 reads FQGNSA. The CDR3 here is CASSTRGGGDTQYF. The CDR3 DNA is TGTGCCAGCAGCACAAGAGGCGGGGGGGATACGCAGTATTTT.

In this sample, this clone turned up a few times. The chain links TRBV19 to TRBJ2-7; 7 positions agree with TRBD1. CDR3 length equals 14 residues. CDR1 and CDR2 from the germline V gene are LNHDA and SQIVND (reference sequence). V dropped 5 bases and J dropped 1; count of bases not matched to a gene: 5. DNA of the CDR3: TGTGCCAGTAGTCCGACAGGGTTTTCCTACGAGCAGTACTTC. Its protein is CASSPTGFSYEQYF.

This chain joins TRBV7-2 and TRBJ2-1; D ambiguous. CDR1 and CDR2 (germline): SGHTA, FQGNSA. The CDR3 totals 15 residues. Between the trimmed V and J ends, which lost 1 base and 6 bases, there was a span of 13 bases. The chain's CDR3 is CASSLGVSLSNEQFF. The CDR3 coding sequence is TGTGCCAGCAGCTTAGGGGTTAGCTTGAGCAATGAGCAGTTCTTC.

A note on this clone: A junction boundary mismatches the germline segment, possibly from a read error. The chain couples TRBV6-5 to TRBJ1-3; 9 nucleotides align to TRBD1. CDR3 length: 13 amino acids. CDR1 is MNHEY and CDR2 is SVGAGI in the germline V gene. The CDR3 here is CASSTSGTGIFAF. DNA for the CDR3: TGTGCCAGCAGTACCTCCGGGACAGGGATTTTCGCTTTT.

The chain links TRBV28 to TRBJ2-5; 8 nucleotides agree with TRBD2. V trimming: 4 bases; J trimming: 3 bases; junction bases outside the gene matches: 7. The germline V gene encodes CDR1 MDHEN and CDR2 SYDVKM. The CDR3 spans 15 residues. The CDR3 sequence is CASSSPGLAEETQYF. CDR3 in DNA: TGTGCCAGCAGTTCCCCCGGACTAGCCGAAGAGACCCAGTACTTC.